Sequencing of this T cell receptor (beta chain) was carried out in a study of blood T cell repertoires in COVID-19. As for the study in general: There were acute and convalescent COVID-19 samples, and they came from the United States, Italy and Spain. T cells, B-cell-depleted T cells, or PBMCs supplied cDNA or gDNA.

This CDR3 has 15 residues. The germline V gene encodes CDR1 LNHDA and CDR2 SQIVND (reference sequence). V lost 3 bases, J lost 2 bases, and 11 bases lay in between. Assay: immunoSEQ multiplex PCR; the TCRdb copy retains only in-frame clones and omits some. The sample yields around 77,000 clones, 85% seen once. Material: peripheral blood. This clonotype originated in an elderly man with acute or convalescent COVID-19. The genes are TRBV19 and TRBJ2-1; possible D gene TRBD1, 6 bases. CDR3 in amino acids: CASSIRRGPYNEQFF. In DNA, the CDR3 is TGTGCCAGTAGTATCCGCAGGGGACCCTACAATGAGCAGTTCTTC.